These T cell receptor beta chains were read from a single sample in a study of T-cell reconstitution after alpha-beta-depleted transplantation in children. From the PCR reads, TCRdb called clonotypes with MiXCR, one entry per CDR3 protein. The sample consists of 670,000 or so distinct CDR3 sequences, around 13% of them appearing once. The sample consisted of PBMCs, taken before TCRalphabeta/CD19-depleted stem cell transplant. The receptors shown here come from a girl aged 2-9 years with congenital amegakaryocytic thrombocytopenia, due to receive a stem cell transplant. Each CDR3 is given with its conserved first and last residue. The D gene is left open where the match is weak. Clone size is stated in some rows and not others, as once, few, many or a class when expanded.

v_gene	j_gene	d_gene	abundance	CDR3nt	CDR3aa
TRBV20-1	TRBJ2-1	-	many	TGCAGTGGGGGAACTAGTGGCAATGAGCAGTTCTTC	CSGGTSGNEQFF
TRBV3-1	TRBJ2-1	TRBD2	-	TGTGCCAGCAGTTTCACGTGGACTAGCGGGAGGCCCTCCTACAATGAGCAGTTCTTC	CASSFTWTSGRPSYNEQFF
TRBV3-1	TRBJ1-1	-	few	TGTGCCAGCAGCCAGGGACACCAGAACACTGAAGCTTTCTTT	CASSQGHQNTEAFF
TRBV28	TRBJ2-4	-	few	TGTGCCAGCAGTTCCCAGGGACTAGCCAAAAACATTCAGTACTTC	CASSSQGLAKNIQYF
TRBV20-1	TRBJ2-7	TRBD2	-	TGCTGTGCTAGAGATTTTCCCCGGACTAGCGGGAGCTACGAGCAGTACTTC	CCARDFPRTSGSYEQYF
TRBV20-1	TRBJ2-7	TRBD2	many	TGCAGTGCTCTCGGGGACTACCGAGAAGAAGAGCAGTACTTC	CSALGDYREEEQYF
TRBV7-9	TRBJ1-3	-	few	TGTGCCAGCAGCCCGCTGCAGACATCCTTCCCAGGAAACACCATATATTTT	CASSPLQTSFPGNTIYF
TRBV15	TRBJ1-2	-	few	TGTGCCACCAGGGGAACAGGGACCGACTATGGCTACACCTTC	CATRGTGTDYGYTF
TRBV25-1	TRBJ2-1	-	few	TGTGCCAGCAGCCCCGGGCCCGGCGGTGAGCAGTTCTTC	CASSPGPGGEQFF
TRBV7-9	TRBJ2-1	-	-	TGTGCCAGCAGCCCCCCGGCGGATGTCGACTACAATGAGCAGTTCTTC	CASSPPADVDYNEQFF
TRBV20-1	TRBJ2-2	-	-	TGCAGTGCTAGTTCCGGGGGTCGGGAGCTGTTTTTT	CSASSGGRELFF
TRBV20-1	TRBJ1-5	-	many	TGCAGTGCTAGAGATCGGCAGGTGAGCAATCAGCCCCAGCATTTT	CSARDRQVSNQPQHF
TRBV30	TRBJ1-1	-	-	TGTGCCTGCAGTTCCTTGAACACTGAAGCTTTCTTT	CACSSLNTEAFF
TRBV20-1	TRBJ1-3	TRBD1	-	TGCAGTGCTAAGGGGGCAGCGGTCCCTGGAAACACCATATATTTT	CSAKGAAVPGNTIYF
TRBV4-1	TRBJ2-1	TRBD2	many	TGCGCCAGCAGCCAAGTTCTTAGCGGGAGCTATGAGCAGTTCTTC	CASSQVLSGSYEQFF
TRBV20-1	TRBJ2-3	-	many	TGCAGTGCTCACGAGACTAGTCCACGGGGCACAGATACGCAGTATTTT	CSAHETSPRGTDTQYF
TRBV6-1	TRBJ2-1	TRBD2	few	TGTGCCAGCAGCCAACTAGCGGGACTCCCCTACAATGAGCAGTTCTTC	CASSQLAGLPYNEQFF
TRBV6-2/TRBV6-3	TRBJ2-5	-	-	TGTGCCAGCAGTTTAAATTGGGGACCGGAGACCCAGTACTTC	CASSLNWGPETQYF
TRBV4-2	TRBJ2-7	-	-	TGTGCCAGCAGCCAAGACGCGACTAGCTCCTACGAGCAGTACTTC	CASSQDATSSYEQYF
TRBV5-1	TRBJ2-2	-	many	TGCGCCAGCAGCTTAGGGCTCCCCGGGGAGCTGTTTTTT	CASSLGLPGELFF
TRBV20-1	TRBJ2-5	TRBD2	many	TGCAGCGCCCAAGAGGGTTCAGTGGGAGGGCAAGAGACCCAGTACTTC	CSAQEGSVGGQETQYF
TRBV7-2	TRBJ2-1	-	many	TGTGCCAGCAGCAAAGGGGGAGGGAACAATGAGCAGTTCTTC	CASSKGGGNNEQFF
TRBV7-6	TRBJ2-7	-	-	TGTGCCAGCAGCTCAATAACAGGGTTGAGAGACTACGAGCAGTACTTC	CASSSITGLRDYEQYF
TRBV20-1	TRBJ2-7	-	many	TGCAGTCCGAACTCTGGCCGACCAGGGGACGAGCAGTACTTC	CSPNSGRPGDEQYF
TRBV12-3/TRBV12-4	TRBJ1-6	-	many	TGTGCCAGCAGTTTATCTCTGGCAGGGGTTTCACCCCTCCACTTT	CASSLSLAGVSPLHF
TRBV5-1	TRBJ2-7	-	many	TGCGCCAGCAGCTTGGGCCAGGCGGTACTCTACGAGCAGTACTTC	CASSLGQAVLYEQYF
TRBV2	TRBJ2-2	-	-	TGTGCCAGCAGTGAAGCCGGAGCCGGGGAGCTGTTTTTT	CASSEAGAGELFF
TRBV6-1	TRBJ2-3	TRBD2	few	TGTGCCAGCAGTGAATCTATATTCTGGTCAGCGGGGGGGACAGATACGCAGTATTTT	CASSESIFWSAGGTDTQYF
TRBV6-5	TRBJ1-6	-	-	TGTGCCAGCAGGAGAGGAGGACCCCTCCACTTT	CASRRGGPLHF
TRBV5-1	TRBJ2-1	-	many	TGCGCCAGCAGCTCAGTGTCGGATGAGCAGTTCTTC	CASSSVSDEQFF
TRBV20-1	TRBJ2-1	TRBD2	many	TGCAGTGTAGCGGGACGGGTTTTGGGCAATGAGCAGTTCTTC	CSVAGRVLGNEQFF
TRBV12-3/TRBV12-4	TRBJ1-4	-	many	TGTGCCAGCAGTTTAAACGACAACAAAAATGAAAAACTGTTTTTT	CASSLNDNKNEKLFF
TRBV12-3/TRBV12-4	TRBJ2-5	-	few	TGTGCCAGCAGTTTAAATGCGAAAGAGACCCAGTACTTC	CASSLNAKETQYF
TRBV29-1	TRBJ2-7	TRBD2	few	TGCAGCGTCCGCGGGTGGGAGGGGAAGACCTACGAGCAGTACTTC	CSVRGWEGKTYEQYF
TRBV6-5	TRBJ2-7	-	-	TGTGCCAGCAGTTCCCCCTCAACGGACTCCTACGAGCAGTACTTC	CASSSPSTDSYEQYF
TRBV12-3/TRBV12-4	TRBJ2-5	-	-	TGTGCCAGCAGTTCCGGGACTTTTGGGACCCAGTACTTC	CASSSGTFGTQYF
TRBV11-1	TRBJ2-2	TRBD2	-	TGTGCCAGCAGCCATTCGACTAGCGGGTTGATCAACACCGGGGAGCTGTTTTTT	CASSHSTSGLINTGELFF
TRBV20-1	TRBJ2-1	TRBD2	few	TGCAGTGCTATAGATCGTAGCGGGTTCTCCTACAATGAGCAGTTCTTC	CSAIDRSGFSYNEQFF
TRBV7-9	TRBJ2-7	-	few	TGTGCCAGCAGCTTAGATAAGGACGAGCAGTACTTC	CASSLDKDEQYF
TRBV3-1	TRBJ1-2	-	many	TGTGCCAGCAGTTGGGCGGAGGGCACTAACTATGGCTACACCTTC	CASSWAEGTNYGYTF
TRBV5-1	TRBJ2-7	TRBD2	-	TGCGCCAGCAGCTCCGGACTAGCGGGAGGTCTAGTCTCCTACGAGCAGTACTTC	CASSSGLAGGLVSYEQYF
TRBV20-1	TRBJ1-4	TRBD1	-	TGCAGTGCTACCGGGACAGACGCAACTAATGAAAAACTGTTTTTT	CSATGTDATNEKLFF
TRBV5-1	TRBJ1-3	-	many	TGCGCCAGCAGTTCCGCAACAGGAGGAAACACCATATATTTT	CASSSATGGNTIYF